These 3 T cell receptor beta chains were all obtained from the same sample, sequenced in a study of breast tumors, draining lymph nodes, adjacent tissues. Samples came from axillary lymph nodes draining the breast cancer. TCRdb re-analysed the multiplex PCR reads in MiXCR, keeping a single row per CDR3 protein. The sample yields around 150,000 distinct CDR3 sequences, around 24% seen once. Sequencing was done on a sample of axillary lymph node tissue. The receptors shown here come from a female donor with breast cancer. Some clones in this sample may be carry-over from other donors' samples.

The gene calls are TRBV30 and TRBJ1-6; 10 bases are a match to TRBD1. Germline loops: CDR1 GTSNPN, CDR2 SVGIG (reference sequence). The CDR3 loop spans 16 amino acids. The J segment lost 10 bases and the V segment lost 4 bases, leaving 13 bases of the junction unmatched. In DNA form, the CDR3 reads TGTGCCTGGAAATTATACGCAGGACAGGGGGAATCACCCCTCCACTTT. This gives the protein CAWKLYAGQGESPLHF.

This clonotype was seen more than once but under ten times. V and J are TRBV27 and TRBJ2-2, with TRBD1 matching over 7 bases. Trimming took 3 bases from V and 1 from J; bases not matched to a gene: 8. This CDR3 spans 17 amino acids. Germline V gene lookup returns CDR1 MNHEY and CDR2 SMNVEV (reference sequence). The CDR3 sequence is CASSLGPRTGNTGELFF. The CDR3 DNA is TGTGCCAGCAGTTTGGGCCCGAGGACAGGGAACACCGGGGAGCTGTTTTTT.

This clonotype was seen a handful of times. A read error may explain this, as a much larger clone is one base away. The chain has TRBV2 and TRBJ1-5; TRBD1 is a possible D gene (6 bases). V dropped 0 bases and J dropped 4 bases, with 10 bases sitting between them. The germline V gene has CDR1 SNHLY and CDR2 FYNNEI. There are 15 residues in the CDR3. CDR3 DNA: TGTGCCAGCAGTGAAGCACAGGGACCGAATCAGCCCCAGCATTTT. It encodes CASSEAQGPNQPQHF.